The clone carrying this T cell receptor (beta chain) was seen a few times. Antigen: not known. What the library attached to individual cDNA molecules were unique molecular identifiers. Authors' analysis steps: Samples ranged from about 23,224 to 690,600 TCRs, with a median of 95,638. TCRdb passed the RACE reads through MiXCR, listing each CDR3 protein once. V and J calls and clone size were set by TCRdb, not the authors. The table records some 300,000 distinct CDR3 sequences, 4.5% to 5.5% of them present only once. These data belong to a study of human T cells and chemical hapten exposure. Study results and limitations: Alopecia in all donors means immunity may differ from healthy individuals.

CDR1 is SGHRS, CDR2 YFSETQ, per germline. The V segment lost 4 bases and the J segment 7 bases; nucleotides outside the gene matches: 10. This CDR3 comprises 16 residues. The time point denotes: pre-sensitization, week 0. Sample treatment: therapeutic diphenylcyclopropenone sensitization with weekly scalp DPC. Participating donors were patients with alopecia, aged 18 to 70 years, considered appropriate candidates for DPC. V gene TRBV5-1 combines with J gene TRBJ1-6, with 8 bases fitting TRBD1. This TCR was sampled from a woman under 30 with alopecia areata. Some clones in this sample may be carry-over from other donors' samples. This specimen consisted of whole blood, obtained in connection with sensitization to the hapten diphenylcyclopropenone (DPC). The CDR3 reads CASSPGTGQMNSPLHF. CDR3 in DNA: TGCGCCAGCAGCCCCGGGACAGGCCAAATGAATTCACCCCTCCACTTT. Full variable domain (missing parts from reference TRBV5-1 and TRBJ1-6): KAGVTQTPRYLIKTRGQQVTLSCSPISGHRSVSWYQQTPGQGLQFLFEYFSETQRNKGNFPGRFSGRQFSNSRSEMNVSTLELGDSALYLCASSPGTGQMNSPLHFGNGTRLTVT.